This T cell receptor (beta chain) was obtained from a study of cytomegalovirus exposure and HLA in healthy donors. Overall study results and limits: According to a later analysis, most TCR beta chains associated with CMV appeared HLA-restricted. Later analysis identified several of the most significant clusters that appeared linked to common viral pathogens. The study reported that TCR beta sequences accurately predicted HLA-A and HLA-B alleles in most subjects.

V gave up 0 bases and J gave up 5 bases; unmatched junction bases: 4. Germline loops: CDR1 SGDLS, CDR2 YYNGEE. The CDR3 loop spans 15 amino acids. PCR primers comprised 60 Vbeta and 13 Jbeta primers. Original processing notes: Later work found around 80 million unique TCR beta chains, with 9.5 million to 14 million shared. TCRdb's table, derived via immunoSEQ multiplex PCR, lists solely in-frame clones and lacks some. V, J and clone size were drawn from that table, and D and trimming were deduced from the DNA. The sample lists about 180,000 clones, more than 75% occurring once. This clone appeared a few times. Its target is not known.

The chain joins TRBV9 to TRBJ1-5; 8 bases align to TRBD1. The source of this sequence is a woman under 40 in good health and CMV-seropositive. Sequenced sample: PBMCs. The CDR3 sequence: CASSVDRGVDQPQHF. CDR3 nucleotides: TGTGCCAGCAGCGTAGACAGGGGGGTGGATCAGCCCCAGCATTTT.